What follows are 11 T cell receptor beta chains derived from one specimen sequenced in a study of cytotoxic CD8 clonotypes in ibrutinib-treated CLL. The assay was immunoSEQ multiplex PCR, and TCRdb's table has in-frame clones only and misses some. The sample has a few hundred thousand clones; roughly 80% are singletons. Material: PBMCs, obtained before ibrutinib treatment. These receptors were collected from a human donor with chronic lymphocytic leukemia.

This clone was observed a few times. The CDR3 reads CAISESRGNEKLFF. The CDR3 region has the DNA TGTGCCATCAGTGAGTCGAGAGGGAATGAAAAACTGTTTTTT. The genes are TRBV10-3 and TRBJ1-4, with D unclear. The germline V gene encodes CDR1 ENHRY and CDR2 SYGVKD. V was clipped by 0 bases and J by 5 bases, with 7 bases between them. This CDR3 has 14 amino acids.

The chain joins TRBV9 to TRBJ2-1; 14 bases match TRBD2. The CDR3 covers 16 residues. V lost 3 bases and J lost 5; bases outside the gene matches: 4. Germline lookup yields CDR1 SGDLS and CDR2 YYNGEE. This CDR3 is CASSAGTSGSHNEQFF. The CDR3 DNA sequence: TGTGCCAGCAGCGCCGGGACTAGCGGGAGCCACAATGAGCAGTTCTTC.

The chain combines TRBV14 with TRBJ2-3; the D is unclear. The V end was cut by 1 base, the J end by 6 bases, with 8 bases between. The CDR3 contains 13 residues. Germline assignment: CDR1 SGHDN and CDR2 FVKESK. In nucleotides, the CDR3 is TGTGCCAGCAGCCAAGGACGGTGGGATACGCAGTATTTT. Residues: CASSQGRWDTQYF.

The CDR3 DNA reads as TGTGCCAGCAGTGAGGTAGGACAGGGCAAGACCCAGTACTTC. Residues: CASSEVGQGKTQYF. The chain carries TRBV25-1 and TRBJ2-5; 8 bases align to TRBD1. The CDR3 extends over 14 amino acids. The trim removed 3 bases at V and 6 bases at J, leaving 6 bases unmatched. Germline V gene data show CDR1 as MGHDK and CDR2 as SYGVNS.

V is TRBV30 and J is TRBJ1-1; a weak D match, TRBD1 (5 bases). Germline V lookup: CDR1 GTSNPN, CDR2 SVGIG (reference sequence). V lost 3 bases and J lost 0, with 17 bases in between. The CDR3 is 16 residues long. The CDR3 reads CAWRPTGDLMNTEAFF. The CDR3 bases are TGTGCCTGGAGACCTACAGGCGACCTTATGAACACTGAAGCTTTCTTT.

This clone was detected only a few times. Here the CDR3 reads CASSRLLNYEQYF. DNA of the CDR3: TGTGCCAGCAGCCGACTTCTTAACTACGAGCAGTACTTC. The chain joins TRBV11-2 to TRBJ2-7; D gene unclear. In germline, CDR1 is SGHAT, CDR2 FQNNGV. Trimming cost V 5 bases and J 3 bases, with 11 bases left between them. The CDR3 is 13 amino acids.

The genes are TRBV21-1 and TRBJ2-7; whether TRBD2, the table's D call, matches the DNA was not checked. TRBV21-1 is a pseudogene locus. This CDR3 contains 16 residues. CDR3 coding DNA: TGTGCCAGCAGCATCGGTGATGATAGCGGGAGCCTCGAGCAGTACTTC. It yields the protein CASSIGDDSGSLEQYF.

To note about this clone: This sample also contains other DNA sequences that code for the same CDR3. The CDR3 loop is CASSPTSGSRYEQYF. The CDR3 DNA is TGTGCCAGCTCACCAACTAGCGGGAGTAGATACGAGCAGTACTTC. The chain has TRBV18 and TRBJ2-7; 11 bases line up with TRBD2. V lost 2 bases and J lost 4; bases outside the gene matches: 4. CDR1 and CDR2 from the germline V gene are KGHSH and LQKENI. CDR3 length: 15 amino acids.

Written as DNA, the CDR3 is TGTGCCAGCGGAGCCCTTGGAGCGGGAGACGCGGGGGCCAACGTCCTGACTTTC. This sequence encodes CASGALGAGDAGANVLTF. V usage is TRBV6-4 and J usage is TRBJ2-6, with 8 bases that match TRBD2. This CDR3 is built from 18 residues. V was pared by 8 bases and J by 4 bases, with 16 bases of the junction left unmatched. Looked up from germline, CDR1 is MRHNA and CDR2 is SNTAGT.

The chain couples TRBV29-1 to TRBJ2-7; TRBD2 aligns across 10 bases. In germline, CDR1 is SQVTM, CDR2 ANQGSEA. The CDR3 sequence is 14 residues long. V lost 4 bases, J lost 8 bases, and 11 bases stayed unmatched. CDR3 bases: TGCAGCGTTGCCGAAAGCGGGAGGGCGTACAAGCAGTACTTC. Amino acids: CSVAESGRAYKQYF.

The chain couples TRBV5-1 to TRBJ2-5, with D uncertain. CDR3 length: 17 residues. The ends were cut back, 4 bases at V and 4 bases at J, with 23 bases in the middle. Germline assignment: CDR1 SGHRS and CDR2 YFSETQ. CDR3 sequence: CASSRGQIGISGETQYF. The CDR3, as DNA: TGCGCCAGCAGCCGCGGTCAAATTGGGATATCAGGAGAGACCCAGTACTTC.